A selection of T cell receptor beta chains follows, all from one sample in a study of regulatory T cells in long-lasting Graves disease. TCRdb called the multiplex PCR reads again in MiXCR, with one record for every CDR3 protein. The table lists 440,000 or so distinct CDR3 sequences, roughly 17% of them singletons. This sample also belongs to another study, concerning T cells in Graves' hyperthyroidism and ophthalmopathy.

The input for sequencing was peripheral blood mononuclear cells (PBMCs), taken at new diagnosis, from a patient treated with antithyroid drugs. The receptor set was obtained from a woman in her thirties with Graves disease. Both conserved end residues are part of each CDR3. A D gene is named only where the DNA matches it firmly. Clone size is given for some rows only: seen once, a few or many times, or a class if the clone is expanded.

j_gene: TRBJ1-2
abundance: many
d_gene: NA
v_gene: TRBV30
CDR3aa: CAWSRNYGYTF
CDR3nt: TGTGCCTGGAGTCGAAACTATGGCTACACCTTC

j_gene: TRBJ1-2
abundance: NA
d_gene: NA
v_gene: TRBV6-1
CDR3aa: CASKYQGSGYGYTF
CDR3nt: TGTGCCAGCAAGTATCAGGGGTCGGGCTATGGCTACACCTTC

j_gene: TRBJ2-6
abundance: NA
d_gene: TRBD1
v_gene: TRBV11-2
CDR3aa: CVSSTRTGGLTGANVLTF
CDR3nt: TGTGTCAGCAGCACGAGGACAGGGGGCCTCACTGGGGCCAACGTCCTGACTTTC

j_gene: TRBJ2-1
abundance: few
d_gene: TRBD2
v_gene: TRBV6-5
CDR3aa: CASSYLAGAHNEQFF
CDR3nt: TGTGCCAGCAGTTATCTAGCGGGAGCCCACAATGAGCAGTTCTTC

j_gene: TRBJ1-5
abundance: few
d_gene: NA
v_gene: TRBV6-1
CDR3aa: CASRPGVNQPQHF
CDR3nt: TGTGCCAGCAGGCCGGGGGTAAATCAGCCCCAGCATTTT

j_gene: TRBJ2-1
abundance: many
d_gene: NA
v_gene: TRBV27
CDR3aa: CASRKPGPNEQFF
CDR3nt: TGTGCCAGCAGAAAACCGGGACCCAATGAGCAGTTCTTC

j_gene: TRBJ2-5
abundance: many
d_gene: NA
v_gene: TRBV6-9
CDR3aa: CASSYGTQETQYF
CDR3nt: TGTGCCAGCAGTTACGGCACCCAAGAGACCCAGTACTTC

j_gene: TRBJ2-1
abundance: NA
d_gene: NA
v_gene: TRBV27
CDR3aa: CASSSRMRGNEQFF
CDR3nt: TGTGCCAGCAGTTCCAGGATGAGGGGGAATGAGCAGTTCTTC

j_gene: TRBJ2-7
abundance: NA
d_gene: NA
v_gene: TRBV28
CDR3aa: CASRPLFGAGNYEQYF
CDR3nt: TGTGCCAGCAGGCCACTCTTTGGCGCAGGGAACTACGAGCAGTACTTC

j_gene: TRBJ2-1
abundance: many
d_gene: TRBD2
v_gene: TRBV7-9
CDR3aa: CGTSGSNEQFF
CDR3nt: TGTGGGACTAGCGGGAGTAATGAGCAGTTCTTC

j_gene: TRBJ2-2
abundance: few
d_gene: TRBD2
v_gene: TRBV24-1
CDR3aa: CATSDPARRGEGELFF
CDR3nt: TGTGCCACCAGTGATCCAGCCAGACGGGGGGAAGGAGAGCTGTTTTTT

j_gene: TRBJ1-2
abundance: many
d_gene: NA
v_gene: TRBV12-3/TRBV12-4
CDR3aa: CASSYRWVKGYTF
CDR3nt: TGTGCCAGCAGCTATAGATGGGTGAAGGGCTACACCTTC

j_gene: TRBJ2-3
abundance: many
d_gene: TRBD2
v_gene: TRBV7-9
CDR3aa: CASSPGLAGGSRDTQYF
CDR3nt: TGTGCCAGCAGCCCCGGACTAGCGGGAGGGTCCAGAGATACGCAGTATTTT

j_gene: TRBJ2-3
abundance: many
d_gene: NA
v_gene: TRBV7-8
CDR3aa: CASSILADTDTQYF
CDR3nt: TGTGCCAGCAGCATATTAGCGGACACAGATACGCAGTATTTT

j_gene: TRBJ2-7
abundance: many
d_gene: TRBD1
v_gene: TRBV7-9
CDR3aa: CASSPPWGTGDFYEQYF
CDR3nt: TGTGCCAGCAGCCCGCCATGGGGGACAGGGGACTTCTACGAGCAGTACTTC

j_gene: TRBJ2-7
abundance: NA
d_gene: NA
v_gene: TRBV3-1
CDR3aa: CASSQGWSEQYF
CDR3nt: TGTGCCAGCAGCCAAGGGTGGTCCGAGCAGTACTTC

j_gene: TRBJ2-1
abundance: many
d_gene: TRBD1
v_gene: TRBV7-9
CDR3aa: CASRNGTAIYNEQFF
CDR3nt: TGTGCCAGCAGGAACGGGACAGCTATCTACAATGAGCAGTTCTTC

j_gene: TRBJ2-1
abundance: NA
d_gene: TRBD2
v_gene: TRBV5-1
CDR3aa: CASSLGLASGGMRGEQFF
CDR3nt: TGCGCCAGCAGCTTGGGCCTGGCTAGCGGGGGCATGAGGGGAGAGCAGTTCTTC

j_gene: TRBJ2-3
abundance: few
d_gene: NA
v_gene: TRBV29-1
CDR3aa: CSVAPTDTQYF
CDR3nt: TGCAGCGTTGCACCCACAGATACGCAGTATTTT

j_gene: TRBJ1-2
abundance: many
d_gene: NA
v_gene: TRBV11-1
CDR3aa: CASSPNHGRPITF
CDR3nt: TGTGCCAGCAGCCCCAACCACGGACGGCCGATCACCTTC

j_gene: TRBJ2-3
abundance: few
d_gene: NA
v_gene: TRBV6-1
CDR3aa: CASALGAGHTDTQYF
CDR3nt: TGTGCCAGCGCTTTAGGGGCGGGCCACACAGATACGCAGTATTTT

j_gene: TRBJ2-1
abundance: NA
d_gene: NA
v_gene: TRBV6-1
CDR3aa: CASSVQGRIDEQFF
CDR3nt: TGTGCCAGCAGTGTACAGGGGAGGATCGATGAGCAGTTCTTC

j_gene: TRBJ1-4
abundance: many
d_gene: NA
v_gene: TRBV7-2
CDR3aa: CASSFLADREKLFF
CDR3nt: TGTGCCAGCAGCTTCTTGGCCGACCGGGAAAAACTGTTTTTT

j_gene: TRBJ2-4
abundance: few
d_gene: NA
v_gene: TRBV6-1
CDR3aa: CASRPLGTSSKNIQYF
CDR3nt: TGTGCCAGCAGACCTCTGGGGACAAGTTCCAAAAACATTCAGTACTTC

j_gene: TRBJ2-7
abundance: once
d_gene: TRBD2
v_gene: TRBV20-1
CDR3aa: CSASSRTRDYEQYF
CDR3nt: TGCAGTGCTAGTTCCAGGACTAGGGACTACGAGCAGTACTTC

j_gene: TRBJ2-3
abundance: many
d_gene: NA
v_gene: TRBV20-1
CDR3aa: CVWGTDTQYF
CDR3nt: TGCGTATGGGGCACAGATACGCAGTATTTT

j_gene: TRBJ2-1
abundance: NA
d_gene: NA
v_gene: TRBV6-2/TRBV6-3
CDR3aa: CASSYRTPRSDNEQFF
CDR3nt: TGTGCCAGCAGTTACCGGACACCCCGGAGTGACAATGAGCAGTTCTTC

j_gene: TRBJ1-2
abundance: NA
d_gene: NA
v_gene: TRBV4-1
CDR3aa: CASSQANGYTF
CDR3nt: TGCGCCAGCAGCCAAGCAAACGGCTACACCTTC

j_gene: TRBJ1-2
abundance: few
d_gene: NA
v_gene: TRBV4-1
CDR3aa: CASRQAGGLDYGYTF
CDR3nt: TGCGCCAGCAGACAAGCCGGGGGGCTGGATTATGGCTACACCTTC

j_gene: TRBJ2-7
abundance: many
d_gene: TRBD2
v_gene: TRBV11-2
CDR3aa: CASRIAGTSYEQYF
CDR3nt: TGTGCCAGCAGGATCGCCGGGACTAGCTACGAGCAGTACTTC

j_gene: TRBJ1-2
abundance: many
d_gene: NA
v_gene: TRBV6-1
CDR3aa: CASNDAYGYTF
CDR3nt: TGTGCCAGCAATGATGCCTATGGCTACACCTTC

j_gene: TRBJ2-7
abundance: many
d_gene: NA
v_gene: TRBV2
CDR3aa: CASSSTRTVPYEQYF
CDR3nt: TGTGCCAGCAGTTCGACTAGGACGGTGCCCTACGAGCAGTACTTC

j_gene: TRBJ2-5
abundance: NA
d_gene: TRBD2
v_gene: TRBV5-4
CDR3aa: CASSFSTSGAVLYQETQYF
CDR3nt: TGTGCCAGCAGCTTCTCTACTAGCGGGGCAGTTTTGTACCAAGAGACCCAGTACTTC

j_gene: TRBJ2-1
abundance: few
d_gene: TRBD1
v_gene: TRBV15
CDR3aa: CATSRGRQGSYNEQFF
CDR3nt: TGTGCCACCAGCAGAGGTAGACAGGGGAGCTACAATGAGCAGTTCTTC

j_gene: TRBJ1-2
abundance: few
d_gene: NA
v_gene: TRBV5-1
CDR3aa: CASSLGDLGSGYTF
CDR3nt: TGCGCCAGCAGCTTGGGGGACCTAGGGTCTGGCTACACCTTC

j_gene: TRBJ1-1
abundance: many
d_gene: NA
v_gene: TRBV5-1
CDR3aa: CASSFDGGNTEAFF
CDR3nt: TGCGCCAGCAGCTTCGACGGGGGGAACACTGAAGCTTTCTTT

j_gene: TRBJ1-5
abundance: many
d_gene: TRBD1
v_gene: TRBV10-2
CDR3aa: CASRGTESNQPQHF
CDR3nt: TGCGCCAGCAGAGGGACAGAGAGCAATCAGCCCCAGCATTTT

j_gene: TRBJ2-7
abundance: many
d_gene: TRBD1
v_gene: TRBV28
CDR3aa: CASTLMGTGFNEQYF
CDR3nt: TGTGCCAGCACCCTGATGGGGACAGGGTTCAACGAGCAGTACTTC

j_gene: TRBJ2-1
abundance: few
d_gene: TRBD2
v_gene: TRBV28
CDR3aa: CASSLFVTSGAENEQFF
CDR3nt: TGTGCCAGCAGTTTATTTGTGACTAGCGGAGCCGAGAATGAGCAGTTCTTC

j_gene: TRBJ2-6
abundance: NA
d_gene: NA
v_gene: TRBV6-2/TRBV6-3
CDR3aa: CASRNPGRSGANVLTF
CDR3nt: TGTGCCAGCCGCAACCCCGGCCGCTCTGGGGCCAACGTCCTGACTTTC

j_gene: TRBJ2-3
abundance: NA
d_gene: NA
v_gene: TRBV7-9
CDR3aa: CASRREVTDTQYF
CDR3nt: TGTGCCAGCAGGAGAGAGGTAACAGATACGCAGTATTTT

j_gene: TRBJ2-1
abundance: NA
d_gene: TRBD2
v_gene: TRBV27
CDR3aa: CASWGTSGRVRQFF
CDR3nt: TGTGCCAGCTGGGGGACTAGCGGGAGGGTGAGGCAGTTCTTC

j_gene: TRBJ1-2
abundance: many
d_gene: NA
v_gene: TRBV30
CDR3aa: CAWGRGSYGYTF
CDR3nt: TGTGCCTGGGGCAGAGGCTCCTATGGCTACACCTTC

j_gene: TRBJ2-1
abundance: many
d_gene: NA
v_gene: TRBV11-2
CDR3aa: CASSLGPTEQFF
CDR3nt: TGTGCCAGCAGCTTAGGCCCCACTGAGCAGTTCTTC

j_gene: TRBJ1-1
abundance: NA
d_gene: TRBD1
v_gene: TRBV6-1
CDR3aa: CASSIGGQGVEGPEAFF
CDR3nt: TGTGCCAGCAGTATCGGGGGACAGGGGGTGGAGGGACCTGAAGCTTTCTTT

j_gene: TRBJ2-3
abundance: many
d_gene: TRBD2
v_gene: TRBV5-1
CDR3aa: CASRSGLAASTDTQYF
CDR3nt: TGCGCCAGCAGATCTGGACTAGCGGCTAGCACAGATACGCAGTATTTT